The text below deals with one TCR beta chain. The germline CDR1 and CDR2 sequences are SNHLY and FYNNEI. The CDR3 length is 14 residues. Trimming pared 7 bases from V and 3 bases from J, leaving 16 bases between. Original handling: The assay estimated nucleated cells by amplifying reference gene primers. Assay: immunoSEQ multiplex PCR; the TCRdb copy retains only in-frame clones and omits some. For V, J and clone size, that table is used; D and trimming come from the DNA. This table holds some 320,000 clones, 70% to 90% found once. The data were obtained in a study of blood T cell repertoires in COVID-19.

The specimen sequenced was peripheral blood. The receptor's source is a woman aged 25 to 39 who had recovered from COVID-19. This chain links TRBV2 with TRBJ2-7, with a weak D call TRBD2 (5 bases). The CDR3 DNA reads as TGTGCCAGCACCGCCCCGCGTGGGAGCTACGAGCAGTACTTC. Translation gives CASTAPRGSYEQYF.